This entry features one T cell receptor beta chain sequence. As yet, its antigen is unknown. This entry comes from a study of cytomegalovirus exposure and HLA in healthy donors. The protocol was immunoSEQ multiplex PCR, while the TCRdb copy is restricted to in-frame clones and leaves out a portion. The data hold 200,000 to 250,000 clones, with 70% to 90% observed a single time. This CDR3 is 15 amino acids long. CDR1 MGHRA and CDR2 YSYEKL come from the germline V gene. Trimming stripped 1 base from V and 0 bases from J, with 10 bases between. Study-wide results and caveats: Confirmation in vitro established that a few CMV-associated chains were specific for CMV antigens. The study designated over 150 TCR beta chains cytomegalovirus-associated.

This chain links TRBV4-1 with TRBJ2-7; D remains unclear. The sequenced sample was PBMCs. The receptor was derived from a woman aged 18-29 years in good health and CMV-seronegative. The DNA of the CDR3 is TGCGCCAGCAGCCAAGGAGTGGGATCCTCCTACGAGCAGTACTTC. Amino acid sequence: CASSQGVGSSYEQYF.